This T cell receptor beta chain is from a study of radiation and T cells in renal cell carcinoma. The time point denotes: blood 2 weeks post-SBRT. Noted treatment: 15 Gy SBRT to primary tumor, nephrectomy 4 weeks later. Serial blood draws occurred at baseline and 2 and 4 weeks post-SBRT. Trimming removed 4 bases from V and 1 base from J; junction bases left unmatched: 5. From germline, CDR1 is LGHNA and CDR2 YNFKEQ. The CDR3 is made up of 15 amino acids. Libraries were prepared by immunoSEQ multiplex PCR; TCRdb keeps only in-frame clonotypes and omits some of them. The top ten hold approximately 7% of the sample, which has over 60,000 clones, around 78% seen once. In its sample, this clone was seen a few times.

The origin of this receptor is a man in his fifties or sixties with renal cell carcinoma. The source was blood, collected from a patient whose treatment included radiotherapy and nephrectomy. The chain has TRBV4-2 and TRBJ2-5, with 8 bases identical to TRBD2. The DNA for the CDR3 is TGTGCCAGCAGCCGAACGGGAGGGCCCCAAGAGACCCAGTACTTC. Translating gives CASSRTGGPQETQYF.